This T cell receptor (beta chain) was profiled in a study of shared clonotypes between healthy human individuals. About the study: Per donor, CD8 memory used one plate, CD8 naive used two, CD4 memory used three and CD4 naive used three.

Over several immunoSEQ plates, each subset's genomic DNA was distributed in even portions. Data came from immunoSEQ multiplex PCR; TCRdb stores just in-frame clones and leaves some out. The data hold roughly 680,000 clones, with roughly 72% observed a single time. All donors were Caucasian adults living in Nashville, Tennessee. The CDR3 totals 16 residues. V was pared by 0 bases and J by 2 bases, with 4 bases of the junction left unmatched. Germline values: CDR1 SGHRS, CDR2 YFSETQ. This sequence joins TRBV5-1 and TRBJ2-1; the match to TRBD2 covers 8 bases. Sequencing used memory CD4+ T cells sorted from blood. The subset here: CD45RA-negative fraction. The TCR comes from a woman in her thirties in good health. The CDR3: CASSLVAGGTYNEQFF. CDR3 sequence (DNA): TGCGCCAGCAGCTTGGTGGCGGGAGGCACCTACAATGAGCAGTTCTTC.